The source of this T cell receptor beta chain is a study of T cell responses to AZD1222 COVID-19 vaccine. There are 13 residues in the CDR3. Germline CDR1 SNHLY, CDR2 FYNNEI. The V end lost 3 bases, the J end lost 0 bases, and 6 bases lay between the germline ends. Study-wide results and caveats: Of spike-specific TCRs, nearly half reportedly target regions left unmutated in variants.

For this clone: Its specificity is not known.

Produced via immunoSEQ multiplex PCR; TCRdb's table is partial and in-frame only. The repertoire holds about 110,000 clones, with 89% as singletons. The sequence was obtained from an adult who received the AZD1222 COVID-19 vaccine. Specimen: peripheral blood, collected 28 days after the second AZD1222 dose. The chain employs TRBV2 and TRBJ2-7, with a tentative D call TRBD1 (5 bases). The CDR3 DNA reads TGTGCCAGCAGTGACAGGGTCTCCTACGAGCAGTACTTC. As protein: CASSDRVSYEQYF.